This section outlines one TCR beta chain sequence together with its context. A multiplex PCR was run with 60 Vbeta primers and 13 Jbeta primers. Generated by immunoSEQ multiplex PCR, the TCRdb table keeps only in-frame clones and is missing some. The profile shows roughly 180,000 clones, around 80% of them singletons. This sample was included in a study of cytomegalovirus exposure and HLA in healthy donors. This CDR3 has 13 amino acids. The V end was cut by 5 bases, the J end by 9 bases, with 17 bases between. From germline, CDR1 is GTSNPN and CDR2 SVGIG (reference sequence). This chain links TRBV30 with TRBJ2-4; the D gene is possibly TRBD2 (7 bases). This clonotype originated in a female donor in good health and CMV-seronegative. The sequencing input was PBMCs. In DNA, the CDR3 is TGTGCCTGGTTTCCGGGGGGCTCGGGCATTCAGTACTTC. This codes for CAWFPGGSGIQYF.